Listed below are T cell receptor beta chains from one sample, sequenced in a study of T-cell memory formation after mild COVID-19. Each CDR3 protein is one row after TCRdb ran MiXCR on the 5' RACE reads. The profile shows 45,000 to 55,000 distinct CDR3 sequences, about 7.3% of them singletons. The sequencing input was PBMCs or a T cell subset sorted from them (not recorded which). The source of these receptors is a man between 18 and 35 years old who had mild COVID-19 (a few samples of this study predate the infection). Cell type and time point are not known. Each CDR3 is given with its conserved first and last residue. The D gene is left open where the match is weak. The listing skips clone size in some rows; elsewhere it reads once, few, many or a size class.

d_gene,j_gene,v_gene,abundance,CDR3aa,CDR3nt
NA,TRBJ2-1,TRBV7-2,NA,CASRFGGANEQFF,TGTGCCAGCAGGTTCGGTGGAGCCAATGAGCAGTTCTTC
TRBD2,TRBJ2-1,TRBV7-9,NA,CASSRAGNSYNEQFF,TGTGCCAGCAGCCGAGCGGGGAACTCCTACAATGAGCAGTTCTTC
TRBD2,TRBJ2-2,TRBV20-1,many,CSAPSLAGLPGELFF,TGCAGTGCTCCCTCACTAGCGGGGCTACCCGGGGAGCTGTTTTTT
NA,TRBJ2-3,TRBV7-9,many,CASSYTDTQYF,TGTGCCAGCAGCTACACAGATACGCAGTATTTT
TRBD1,TRBJ2-5,TRBV5-5,many,CASSRGTGEETQYF,TGTGCCAGCAGCCGGGGGACAGGGGAGGAGACCCAGTACTTC
NA,TRBJ1-6,TRBV19,NA,CASSITWGRSSYNSPLHF,TGTGCCAGTAGTATAACGTGGGGACGGAGCTCCTATAATTCACCCCTCCACTTT
NA,TRBJ2-5,TRBV12-3/TRBV12-4,many,CASSRDGGQETQYF,TGTGCCAGCAGCCGAGACGGTGGACAAGAGACCCAGTACTTC
TRBD1,TRBJ2-5,TRBV5-1,NA,CASSTGTAQETQYF,TGCGCCAGCAGCACAGGGACAGCCCAAGAGACCCAGTACTTC
TRBD2,TRBJ2-3,TRBV4-2,many,CASSLSGGGLSTDTQYF,TGTGCCAGCAGCCTGTCGGGGGGGGGTCTAAGCACAGATACGCAGTATTTT
NA,TRBJ2-3,TRBV20-1,few,CSASGVDTQYF,TGCAGTGCTAGCGGCGTAGATACGCAGTATTTT
TRBD1,TRBJ1-6,TRBV7-2,few,CASSLAGTATNSPLHF,TGTGCCAGCAGCTTAGCTGGGACAGCAACTAATTCACCCCTCCACTTT